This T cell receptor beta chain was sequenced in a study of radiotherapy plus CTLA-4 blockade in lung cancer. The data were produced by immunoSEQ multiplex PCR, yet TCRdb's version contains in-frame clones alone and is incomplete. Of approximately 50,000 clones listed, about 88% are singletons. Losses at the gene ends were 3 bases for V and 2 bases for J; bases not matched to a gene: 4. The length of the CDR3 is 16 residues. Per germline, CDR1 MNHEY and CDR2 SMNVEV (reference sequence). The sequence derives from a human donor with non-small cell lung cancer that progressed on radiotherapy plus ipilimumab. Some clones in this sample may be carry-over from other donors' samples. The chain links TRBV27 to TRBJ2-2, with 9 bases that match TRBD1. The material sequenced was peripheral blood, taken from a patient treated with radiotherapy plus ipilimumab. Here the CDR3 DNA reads TGTGCCAGCAGTTTCTGGGGACAGGGAAACACCGGGGAGCTGTTTTTT. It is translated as CASSFWGQGNTGELFF.